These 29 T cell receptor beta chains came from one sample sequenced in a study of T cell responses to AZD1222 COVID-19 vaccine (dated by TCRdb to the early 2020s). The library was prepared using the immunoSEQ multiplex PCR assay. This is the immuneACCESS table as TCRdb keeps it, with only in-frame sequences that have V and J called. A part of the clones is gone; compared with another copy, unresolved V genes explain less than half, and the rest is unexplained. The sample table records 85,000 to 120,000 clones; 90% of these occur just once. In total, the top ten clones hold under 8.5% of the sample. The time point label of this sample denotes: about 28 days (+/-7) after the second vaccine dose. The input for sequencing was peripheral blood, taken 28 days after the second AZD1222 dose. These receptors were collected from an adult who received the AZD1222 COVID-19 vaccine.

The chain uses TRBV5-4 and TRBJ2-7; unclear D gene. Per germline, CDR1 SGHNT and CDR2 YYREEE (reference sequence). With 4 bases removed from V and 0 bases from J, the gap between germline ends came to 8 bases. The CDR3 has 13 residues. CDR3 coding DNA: TGTGCCAGCAGCGGGCCGAGCTCCTACGAGCAGTACTTC. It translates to CASSGPSSYEQYF.

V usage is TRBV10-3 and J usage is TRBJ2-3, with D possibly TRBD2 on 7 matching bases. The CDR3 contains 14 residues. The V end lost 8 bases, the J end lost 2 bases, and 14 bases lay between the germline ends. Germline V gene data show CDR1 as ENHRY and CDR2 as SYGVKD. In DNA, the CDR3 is TGTGCCATCTCTAGGGGGGGTGACACAGATACGCAGTATTTT. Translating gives CAISRGGDTDTQYF.

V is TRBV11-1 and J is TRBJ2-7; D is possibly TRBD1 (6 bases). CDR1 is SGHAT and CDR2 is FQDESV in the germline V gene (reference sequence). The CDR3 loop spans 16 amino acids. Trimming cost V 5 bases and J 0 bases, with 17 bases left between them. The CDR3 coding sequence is TGTGCCAGCAGCCCCTCGAGAGGGACAAGCTCCTACGAGCAGTACTTC. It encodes CASSPSRGTSSYEQYF.

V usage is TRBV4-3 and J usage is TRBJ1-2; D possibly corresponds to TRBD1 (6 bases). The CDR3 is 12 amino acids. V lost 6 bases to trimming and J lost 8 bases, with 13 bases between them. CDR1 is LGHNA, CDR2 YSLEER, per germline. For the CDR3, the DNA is TGCGCCAGCAGACGGGGGGCTGAGGGCTACACCTTC. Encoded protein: CASRRGAEGYTF.

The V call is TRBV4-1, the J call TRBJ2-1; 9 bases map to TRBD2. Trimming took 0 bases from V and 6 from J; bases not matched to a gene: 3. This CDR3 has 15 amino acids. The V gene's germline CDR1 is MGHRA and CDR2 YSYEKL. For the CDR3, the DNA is TGCGCCAGCAGCCAAGAACGGCGGGGGGGCAATGAGCAGTTCTTC. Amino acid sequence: CASSQERRGGNEQFF.

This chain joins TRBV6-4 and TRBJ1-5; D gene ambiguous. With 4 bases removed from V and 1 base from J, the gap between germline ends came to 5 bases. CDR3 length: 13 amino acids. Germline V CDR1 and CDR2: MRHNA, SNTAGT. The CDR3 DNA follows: TGTGCCAGCAGTGTGGGAAGCAATCAGCCCCAGCATTTT. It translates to CASSVGSNQPQHF.

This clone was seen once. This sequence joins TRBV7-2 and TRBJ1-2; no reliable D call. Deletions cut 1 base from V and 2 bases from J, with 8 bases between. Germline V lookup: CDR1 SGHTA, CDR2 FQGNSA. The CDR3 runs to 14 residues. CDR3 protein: CASSLGGQNYGYTF. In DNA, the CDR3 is TGTGCCAGCAGCTTAGGAGGGCAGAACTATGGCTACACCTTC. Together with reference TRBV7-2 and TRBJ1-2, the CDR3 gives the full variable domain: GAGVSQSPSNKVTEKGKDVELRCDPISGHTALYWYRQSLGQGLEFLIYFQGNSAPDKSGLPSDRFSAERTGGSVSTLTIQRTQQEDSAVYLCASSLGGQNYGYTFGSGTRLTVV.

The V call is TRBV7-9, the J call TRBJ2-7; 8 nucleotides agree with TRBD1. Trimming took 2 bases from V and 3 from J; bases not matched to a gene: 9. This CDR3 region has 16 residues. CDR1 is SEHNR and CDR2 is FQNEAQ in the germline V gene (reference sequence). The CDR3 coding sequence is TGTGCCAGCAGCTTAATATCCGGGACAGGAGGCTACGAGCAGTACTTC. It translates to CASSLISGTGGYEQYF.

For the CDR3, the DNA is TGCGCCAGCAGCGCGGAGGGATCTTCGACGCAGTATTTT. Protein sequence: CASSAEGSSTQYF. The chain carries TRBV5-1 and TRBJ2-3; a weak D match, TRBD2 (6 bases). Per germline, CDR1 SGHRS and CDR2 YFSETQ. CDR3 size: 13 residues. V was trimmed by 4 bases and J by 9 bases, leaving 15 bases between them.

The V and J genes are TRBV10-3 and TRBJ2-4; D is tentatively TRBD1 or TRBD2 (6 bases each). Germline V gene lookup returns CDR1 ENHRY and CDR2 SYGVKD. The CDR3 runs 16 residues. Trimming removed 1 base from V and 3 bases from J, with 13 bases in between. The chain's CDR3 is CAISELGGRGKNIQYF. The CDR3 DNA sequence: TGTGCCATCAGTGAGTTGGGGGGCCGAGGCAAAAACATTCAGTACTTC.

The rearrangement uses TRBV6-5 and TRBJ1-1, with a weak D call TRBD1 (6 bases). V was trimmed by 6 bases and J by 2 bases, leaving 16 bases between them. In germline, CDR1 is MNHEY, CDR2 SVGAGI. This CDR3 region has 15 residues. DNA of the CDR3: TGTGCCAGCAGCGCCACAGGGATGGCTAACACTGAAGCTTTCTTT. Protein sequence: CASSATGMANTEAFF.

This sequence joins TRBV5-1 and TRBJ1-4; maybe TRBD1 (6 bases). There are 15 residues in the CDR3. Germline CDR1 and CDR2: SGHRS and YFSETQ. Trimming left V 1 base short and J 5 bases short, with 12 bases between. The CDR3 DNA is TGCGCCAGCAGCTTGCAGGGGAAGCTAAATGAAAAACTGTTTTTT. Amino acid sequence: CASSLQGKLNEKLFF.

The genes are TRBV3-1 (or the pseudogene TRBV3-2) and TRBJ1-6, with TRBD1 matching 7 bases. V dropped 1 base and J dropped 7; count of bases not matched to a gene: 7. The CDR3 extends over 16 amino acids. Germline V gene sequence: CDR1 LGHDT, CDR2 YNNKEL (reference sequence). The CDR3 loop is CASSQGSGQRNSPLHF. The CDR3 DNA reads TGTGCCAGCAGCCAAGGCTCGGGACAGAGAAATTCACCCCTCCACTTT.

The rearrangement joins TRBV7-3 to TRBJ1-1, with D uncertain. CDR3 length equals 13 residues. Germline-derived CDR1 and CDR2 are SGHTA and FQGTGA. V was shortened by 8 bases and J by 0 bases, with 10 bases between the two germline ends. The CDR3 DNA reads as TGTGCCAGCTCGGCGTTTATGAACACTGAAGCTTTCTTT. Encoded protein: CASSAFMNTEAFF.

The CDR3 loop reads CASRTGANTEAFF. CDR3 nucleotides: TGTGCCAGCAGGACAGGGGCGAACACTGAAGCTTTCTTT. J is TRBJ1-1 and V is TRBV7-9, with TRBD1 matching over 8 bases. Germline V lookup: CDR1 SEHNR, CDR2 FQNEAQ (reference sequence). The CDR3 runs 13 residues. Trimming at V came to 6 bases and at J to 1 base, leaving 1 base not matched to a gene.

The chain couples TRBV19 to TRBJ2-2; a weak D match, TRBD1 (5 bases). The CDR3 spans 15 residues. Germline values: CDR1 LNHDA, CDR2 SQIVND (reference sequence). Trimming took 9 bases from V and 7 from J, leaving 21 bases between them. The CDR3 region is CASHPQAGISGELFF. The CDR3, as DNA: TGTGCCAGCCATCCACAAGCAGGGATCAGCGGGGAGCTGTTTTTT.

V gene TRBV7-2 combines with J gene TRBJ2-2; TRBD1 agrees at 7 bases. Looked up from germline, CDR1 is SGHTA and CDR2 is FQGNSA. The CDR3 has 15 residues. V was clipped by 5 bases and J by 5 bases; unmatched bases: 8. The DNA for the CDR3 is TGTGCCAGCAGCACCCGACAGGGCGGGACCGGGGAGCTGTTTTTT. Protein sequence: CASSTRQGGTGELFF.

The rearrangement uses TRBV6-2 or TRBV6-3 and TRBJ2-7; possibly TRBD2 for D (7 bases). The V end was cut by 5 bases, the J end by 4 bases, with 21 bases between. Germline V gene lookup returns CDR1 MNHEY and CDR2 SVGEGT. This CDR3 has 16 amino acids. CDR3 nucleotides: TGTGCCAGCAGTAAGCTGCGGGGGCTTATCTTTTACGAGCAGTACTTC. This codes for CASSKLRGLIFYEQYF.

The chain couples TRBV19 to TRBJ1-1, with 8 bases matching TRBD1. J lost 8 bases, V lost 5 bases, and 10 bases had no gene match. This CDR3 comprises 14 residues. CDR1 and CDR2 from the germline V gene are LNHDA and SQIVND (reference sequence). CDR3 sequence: CASSPWDRKKEAFF. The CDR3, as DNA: TGTGCCAGTAGTCCGTGGGACAGGAAAAAGGAAGCTTTCTTT. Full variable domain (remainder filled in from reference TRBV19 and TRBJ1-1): DGGITQSPKYLFRKEGQNVTLSCEQNLNHDAMYWYRQDPGQGLRLIYYSQIVNDFQKGDIAEGYSVSREKKESFPLTVTSAQKNPTAFYLCASSPWDRKKEAFFGQGTRLTVV.

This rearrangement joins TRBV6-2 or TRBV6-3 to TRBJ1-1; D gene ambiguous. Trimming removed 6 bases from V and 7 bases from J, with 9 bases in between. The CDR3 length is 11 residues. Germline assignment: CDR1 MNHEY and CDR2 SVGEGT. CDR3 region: CASSGRFEAFF. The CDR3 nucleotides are TGTGCCAGCAGCGGGAGGTTTGAAGCTTTCTTT.

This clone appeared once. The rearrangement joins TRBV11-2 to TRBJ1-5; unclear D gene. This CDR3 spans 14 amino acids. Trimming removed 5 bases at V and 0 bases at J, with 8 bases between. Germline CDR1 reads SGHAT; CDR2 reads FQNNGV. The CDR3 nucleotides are TGTGCCAGCAGCCCACGGGGTAGCAATCAGCCCCAGCATTTT. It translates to CASSPRGSNQPQHF.

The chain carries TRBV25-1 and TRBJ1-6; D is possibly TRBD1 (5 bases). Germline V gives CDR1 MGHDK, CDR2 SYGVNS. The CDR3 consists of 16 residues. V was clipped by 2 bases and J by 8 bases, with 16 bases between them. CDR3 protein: CASSELRRGFDSPLHF. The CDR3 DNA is TGTGCCAGCAGTGAACTCAGGCGGGGGTTCGATTCACCCCTCCACTTT. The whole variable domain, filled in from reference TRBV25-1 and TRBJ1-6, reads EADIYQTPRYLVIGTGKKITLECSQTMGHDKMYWYQQDPGMELHLIHYSYGVNSTEKGDLSSESTVSRIRTEHFPLTLESARPSHTSQYLCASSELRRGFDSPLHFGNGTRLTVT.

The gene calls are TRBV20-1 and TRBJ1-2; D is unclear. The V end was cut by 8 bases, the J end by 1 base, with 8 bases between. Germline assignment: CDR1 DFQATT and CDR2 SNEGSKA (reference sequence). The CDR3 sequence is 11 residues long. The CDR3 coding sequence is TGCAGTTCGACGGATAACTATGGCTACACCTTC. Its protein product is CSSTDNYGYTF.

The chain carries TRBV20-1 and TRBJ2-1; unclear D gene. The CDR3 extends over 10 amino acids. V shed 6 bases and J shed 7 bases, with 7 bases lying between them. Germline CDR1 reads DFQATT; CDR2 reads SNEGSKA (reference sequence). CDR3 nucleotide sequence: TGCAGTGCAAAGAAAAATGAGCAGTTCTTC. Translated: CSAKKNEQFF.

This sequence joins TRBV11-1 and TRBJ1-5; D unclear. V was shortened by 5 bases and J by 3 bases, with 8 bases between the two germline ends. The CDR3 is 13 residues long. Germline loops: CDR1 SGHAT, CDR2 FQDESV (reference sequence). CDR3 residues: CASSKTDNQPQHF. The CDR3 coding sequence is TGTGCCAGCAGCAAAACGGACAATCAGCCCCAGCATTTT.

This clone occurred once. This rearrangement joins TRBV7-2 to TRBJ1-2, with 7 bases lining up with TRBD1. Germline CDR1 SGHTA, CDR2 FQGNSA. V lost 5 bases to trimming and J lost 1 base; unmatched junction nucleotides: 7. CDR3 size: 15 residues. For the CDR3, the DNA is TGTGCCAGCAGCCCGGAACAGGGGTTTAACTATGGCTACACCTTC. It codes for CASSPEQGFNYGYTF.

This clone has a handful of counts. Here the CDR3 DNA reads TGTGCCAGCAGTAGGAAAGGAGATGGAAACACCATATATTTT. Protein: CASSRKGDGNTIYF. The chain employs TRBV11-2 and TRBJ1-3; D is undetermined. The V end was cut by 6 bases, the J end by 3 bases, with 12 bases between. CDR1 SGHAT and CDR2 FQNNGV come from the germline V gene. CDR3 length: 14 residues.

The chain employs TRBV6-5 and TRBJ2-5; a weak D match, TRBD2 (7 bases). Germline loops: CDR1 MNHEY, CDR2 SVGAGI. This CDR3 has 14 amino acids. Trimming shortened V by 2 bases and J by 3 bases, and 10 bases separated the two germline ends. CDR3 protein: CASSYRGGEETQYF. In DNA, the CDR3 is TGTGCCAGCAGTTACCGAGGGGGGGAAGAGACCCAGTACTTC.

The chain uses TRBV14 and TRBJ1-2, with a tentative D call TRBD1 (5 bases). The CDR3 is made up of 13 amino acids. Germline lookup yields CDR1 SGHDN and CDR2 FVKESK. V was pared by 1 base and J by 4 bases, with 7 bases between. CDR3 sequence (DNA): TGTGCCAGCAGCCAAGTGGGGGGCTATGGCTACACCTTC. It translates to CASSQVGGYGYTF. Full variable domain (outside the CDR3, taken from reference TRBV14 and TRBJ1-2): EAGVTQFPSHSVIEKGQTVTLRCDPISGHDNLYWYRRVMGKEIKFLLHFVKESKQDESGMPNNRFLAERTGGTYSTLKVQPAELEDSGVYFCASSQVGGYGYTFGSGTRLTVV.